The rows below give T cell receptor beta chains drawn from one sample of a study of T cell repertoires in cytomegalovirus infection. One entry per CDR3 protein, called by TCRdb with MiXCR from the reads. The data contain some 350,000 distinct CDR3 sequences, 18% of them singletons. The sequenced sample consisted of PBMCs. These receptors were taken from a human donor in good health (CMV status not recorded). Some clones in this sample may be carry-over from other donors' samples. Both conserved end residues are part of each CDR3. Fields, in order: clone size, D gene, V gene, J gene, CDR3 protein, CDR3 DNA. The D gene is left open where the match is weak. Expanded clones are given a class, and other clones once, few, many or no size at all.

clone size: many
D gene: .
V gene: TRBV7-8
J gene: TRBJ2-5
CDR3 protein: CASSLAGKTQYF
CDR3 DNA: TGTGCCAGCAGCTTAGCGGGGAAGACCCAGTACTTC

clone size: many
D gene: TRBD2
V gene: TRBV7-2
J gene: TRBJ2-7
CDR3 protein: CASSPSLTSGRYEQYF
CDR3 DNA: TGTGCCAGCAGCCCCAGCCTGACTAGCGGGAGATACGAGCAGTACTTC

clone size: few
D gene: TRBD1
V gene: TRBV24-1
J gene: TRBJ1-2
CDR3 protein: CATSDFRTGDANYGYTF
CDR3 DNA: TGTGCCACCAGTGATTTCCGGACAGGAGATGCTAACTATGGCTACACCTTC

clone size: many
D gene: .
V gene: TRBV6-1
J gene: TRBJ2-4
CDR3 protein: CASSQVAKNIQYF
CDR3 DNA: TGTGCCAGCTCCCAGGTAGCCAAAAACATTCAGTACTTC

clone size: .
D gene: .
V gene: TRBV27
J gene: TRBJ2-1
CDR3 protein: CASSLGQGLNEQFF
CDR3 DNA: TGTGCCAGCAGTTTAGGGCAGGGTCTCAATGAGCAGTTCTTC

clone size: many
D gene: TRBD2
V gene: TRBV7-2
J gene: TRBJ2-7
CDR3 protein: CASSFPLAGGGEQYF
CDR3 DNA: TGTGCCAGCAGCTTCCCCTTAGCGGGAGGAGGCGAGCAGTACTTC

clone size: few
D gene: TRBD2
V gene: TRBV7-9
J gene: TRBJ2-5
CDR3 protein: CASTRASGIQETQYF
CDR3 DNA: TGTGCCAGCACCCGGGCTAGCGGGATCCAAGAGACCCAGTACTTC

clone size: few
D gene: TRBD2
V gene: TRBV24-1
J gene: TRBJ2-1
CDR3 protein: CATSETTSGSSYNEQFF
CDR3 DNA: TGTGCCACCAGTGAAACGACTAGCGGGAGCTCCTACAATGAGCAGTTCTTC

clone size: few
D gene: .
V gene: TRBV24-1
J gene: TRBJ1-5
CDR3 protein: CATDQGTNQPQHF
CDR3 DNA: TGTGCCACCGACCAGGGAACCAATCAGCCCCAGCATTTT

clone size: few
D gene: TRBD1
V gene: TRBV28
J gene: TRBJ1-2
CDR3 protein: CASSLQWDRGYGYTF
CDR3 DNA: TGTGCCAGCAGTTTACAATGGGACAGGGGCTATGGCTACACCTTC

clone size: many
D gene: TRBD1
V gene: TRBV7-2
J gene: TRBJ2-4
CDR3 protein: CASSLGGTEVAKNIQYF
CDR3 DNA: TGTGCCAGCAGCTTAGGGGGGACAGAAGTAGCCAAAAACATTCAGTACTTC

clone size: many
D gene: .
V gene: TRBV7-2
J gene: TRBJ2-1
CDR3 protein: CASSLDAWSSYNEQFF
CDR3 DNA: TGTGCCAGCAGCTTAGACGCCTGGAGCTCCTACAATGAGCAGTTCTTC

clone size: .
D gene: .
V gene: TRBV11-2
J gene: TRBJ1-4
CDR3 protein: CASSLAGANNEKLFF
CDR3 DNA: TGTGCCAGCAGCTTAGCAGGGGCCAATAATGAAAAACTGTTTTTT

clone size: .
D gene: TRBD1
V gene: TRBV7-7
J gene: TRBJ1-6
CDR3 protein: CASSPWGDRDRSSYNSPLHF
CDR3 DNA: TGTGCCAGCAGCCCCTGGGGCGATAGGGACAGGAGCTCCTATAATTCACCCCTCCACTTT

clone size: .
D gene: .
V gene: TRBV5-1
J gene: TRBJ1-3
CDR3 protein: CASSVGDSGNTIYF
CDR3 DNA: TGCGCCAGCAGCGTCGGTGACTCTGGAAACACCATATATTTT

clone size: .
D gene: TRBD1
V gene: TRBV12-3/TRBV12-4
J gene: TRBJ1-5
CDR3 protein: CASSFSSTGASNQPQHF
CDR3 DNA: TGTGCCAGCAGTTTCTCCTCGACAGGGGCAAGCAATCAGCCCCAGCATTTT

clone size: few
D gene: .
V gene: TRBV7-2
J gene: TRBJ2-3
CDR3 protein: CASSFDWTDTQYF
CDR3 DNA: TGTGCCAGCAGTTTTGATTGGACAGATACGCAGTATTTT

clone size: .
D gene: .
V gene: TRBV7-2
J gene: TRBJ1-1
CDR3 protein: CASSLDWQGAEAFF
CDR3 DNA: TGTGCCAGCAGCTTAGATTGGCAGGGTGCTGAAGCTTTCTTT

clone size: many
D gene: TRBD1
V gene: TRBV7-2
J gene: TRBJ1-2
CDR3 protein: CASSRGQGFRLGYTF
CDR3 DNA: TGTGCCAGCAGCCGGGGACAGGGTTTTCGGCTTGGCTACACCTTC

clone size: .
D gene: .
V gene: TRBV12-3/TRBV12-4
J gene: TRBJ2-1
CDR3 protein: CASSPPGVYNEQFF
CDR3 DNA: TGTGCCAGCAGTCCCCCGGGGGTCTACAATGAGCAGTTCTTC

clone size: few
D gene: .
V gene: TRBV5-4
J gene: TRBJ2-1
CDR3 protein: CASSQTPNEQFF
CDR3 DNA: TGTGCCAGCAGCCAAACACCAAATGAGCAGTTCTTC

clone size: many
D gene: TRBD2
V gene: TRBV7-2
J gene: TRBJ2-3
CDR3 protein: CASSPFSGRNGDTQYF
CDR3 DNA: TGTGCCAGCAGCCCATTTAGCGGGAGAAACGGAGATACGCAGTATTTT

clone size: many
D gene: .
V gene: TRBV19
J gene: TRBJ1-2
CDR3 protein: CASSLSLSWNYGYTF
CDR3 DNA: TGTGCCAGTAGTTTGAGCCTTAGTTGGAACTATGGCTACACCTTC

clone size: .
D gene: .
V gene: TRBV4-1
J gene: TRBJ2-1
CDR3 protein: CASSQDGGAYNEQFF
CDR3 DNA: TGCGCCAGCAGCCAAGATGGGGGCGCCTACAATGAGCAGTTCTTC

clone size: .
D gene: TRBD1
V gene: TRBV20-1
J gene: TRBJ2-5
CDR3 protein: CSVQDDRAETQYF
CDR3 DNA: TGCAGTGTTCAAGATGACAGGGCGGAGACCCAGTACTTC

clone size: few
D gene: TRBD1
V gene: TRBV29-1
J gene: TRBJ1-4
CDR3 protein: CSVGGTGFPKLFF
CDR3 DNA: TGCAGCGTTGGAGGGACAGGGTTTCCGAAACTGTTTTTT

clone size: .
D gene: TRBD1
V gene: TRBV30
J gene: TRBJ1-2
CDR3 protein: CAWSDPGTGANTVRSYTF
CDR3 DNA: TGTGCCTGGAGTGACCCCGGGACAGGGGCTAATACCGTCAGGAGCTACACCTTC

clone size: many
D gene: .
V gene: TRBV27
J gene: TRBJ1-2
CDR3 protein: CASSLSGWGLVYGYTF
CDR3 DNA: TGTGCCAGCAGTTTATCTGGCTGGGGGCTAGTCTATGGCTACACCTTC

clone size: few
D gene: TRBD1
V gene: TRBV10-3
J gene: TRBJ1-2
CDR3 protein: CAISSLPQGEANYGYTF
CDR3 DNA: TGTGCCATCAGTTCTCTCCCACAGGGGGAAGCTAACTATGGCTACACCTTC

clone size: .
D gene: .
V gene: TRBV12-3/TRBV12-4
J gene: TRBJ2-3
CDR3 protein: CASNSRGADTQCF
CDR3 DNA: TGTGCCAGCAATTCCCGGGGGGCAGATACGCAGTGTTTT

clone size: .
D gene: .
V gene: TRBV7-2
J gene: TRBJ1-3
CDR3 protein: CASSLIQQSNTIYF
CDR3 DNA: TGTGCCAGCAGCTTAATTCAGCAATCAAACACCATATATTTT

clone size: .
D gene: .
V gene: TRBV20-1
J gene: TRBJ2-5
CDR3 protein: CSARFQGGTQYF
CDR3 DNA: TGCAGTGCTAGGTTCCAGGGGGGGACCCAGTACTTC

clone size: .
D gene: TRBD1
V gene: TRBV2
J gene: TRBJ1-1
CDR3 protein: CASIGTGEAFF
CDR3 DNA: TGTGCCAGCATCGGGACAGGAGAAGCTTTCTTT

clone size: few
D gene: TRBD1
V gene: TRBV5-3
J gene: TRBJ1-2
CDR3 protein: CASSYGDRINGYTF
CDR3 DNA: TGTGCCAGCAGCTACGGGGACAGGATTAATGGCTACACCTTC

clone size: few
D gene: .
V gene: TRBV5-1
J gene: TRBJ2-1
CDR3 protein: CASSSIRQSSGNEQFF
CDR3 DNA: TGCGCCAGCAGCTCGATCCGACAGTCATCGGGTAATGAGCAGTTCTTC

clone size: many
D gene: .
V gene: TRBV25-1
J gene: TRBJ2-5
CDR3 protein: CASSEGGNQETQYF
CDR3 DNA: TGTGCCAGCAGTGAGGGAGGTAACCAAGAGACCCAGTACTTC

clone size: .
D gene: TRBD2
V gene: TRBV11-2
J gene: TRBJ2-5
CDR3 protein: CASSLVGGASWETQYF
CDR3 DNA: TGTGCCAGCAGCTTAGTCGGGGGGGCGTCCTGGGAGACCCAGTACTTC

clone size: many
D gene: .
V gene: TRBV7-2
J gene: TRBJ1-3
CDR3 protein: CASSLGGGNTIYF
CDR3 DNA: TGTGCCAGCAGCTTAGGGGGTGGAAACACCATATATTTT

clone size: .
D gene: TRBD1
V gene: TRBV19
J gene: TRBJ2-1
CDR3 protein: CASRRTGDGEQFF
CDR3 DNA: TGTGCCAGCAGAAGGACAGGGGACGGTGAGCAGTTCTTC

clone size: .
D gene: .
V gene: TRBV11-2
J gene: TRBJ2-1
CDR3 protein: CASSWRQRLDEQFF
CDR3 DNA: TGTGCCAGCAGCTGGAGACAGAGATTGGATGAGCAGTTCTTC

clone size: .
D gene: .
V gene: TRBV7-8
J gene: TRBJ2-2
CDR3 protein: CASSFSVQGNTGELFF
CDR3 DNA: TGTGCCAGCAGCTTCAGTGTGCAGGGAAACACCGGGGAGCTGTTTTTT

clone size: .
D gene: .
V gene: TRBV7-2
J gene: TRBJ1-1
CDR3 protein: CASSRQAFNTEAFF
CDR3 DNA: TGTGCCAGCAGCCGACAGGCTTTTAACACTGAAGCTTTCTTT

clone size: .
D gene: .
V gene: TRBV2
J gene: TRBJ2-1
CDR3 protein: CASSDGLNEQFF
CDR3 DNA: TGTGCCAGCAGTGATGGCCTCAATGAGCAGTTCTTC

clone size: many
D gene: .
V gene: TRBV7-2
J gene: TRBJ1-5
CDR3 protein: CASSLGGGSNQPQHF
CDR3 DNA: TGTGCCAGCAGCCTGGGAGGGGGGAGCAATCAGCCCCAGCATTTT

clone size: many
D gene: TRBD2
V gene: TRBV2
J gene: TRBJ2-3
CDR3 protein: CASSTGTSAVGDTQYF
CDR3 DNA: TGTGCCAGCAGTACCGGGACTAGCGCTGTCGGAGATACGCAGTATTTT

clone size: many
D gene: .
V gene: TRBV7-2
J gene: TRBJ2-3
CDR3 protein: CASSSGRPGAYTQYF
CDR3 DNA: TGTGCCAGCAGCTCCGGCCGCCCCGGCGCTTATACGCAGTATTTT

clone size: .
D gene: .
V gene: TRBV24-1
J gene: TRBJ1-5
CDR3 protein: CATRGEANQPQHF
CDR3 DNA: TGTGCCACCAGGGGCGAGGCCAATCAGCCCCAGCATTTT

clone size: few
D gene: .
V gene: TRBV4-2
J gene: TRBJ1-3
CDR3 protein: CASSQLGGSGNTIYF
CDR3 DNA: TGTGCCAGCAGCCAGCTAGGGGGCTCTGGAAACACCATATATTTT

clone size: few
D gene: TRBD2
V gene: TRBV3-1
J gene: TRBJ2-7
CDR3 protein: CASSQLALLSGGALEQYF
CDR3 DNA: TGTGCCAGCAGCCAACTTGCCCTCCTTAGCGGGGGGGCCCTCGAGCAGTACTTC

clone size: .
D gene: TRBD2
V gene: TRBV5-6
J gene: TRBJ2-2
CDR3 protein: CASSPPPGTSGTGELFF
CDR3 DNA: TGTGCCAGCAGCCCCCCCCCGGGGACTAGCGGCACCGGGGAGCTGTTTTTT